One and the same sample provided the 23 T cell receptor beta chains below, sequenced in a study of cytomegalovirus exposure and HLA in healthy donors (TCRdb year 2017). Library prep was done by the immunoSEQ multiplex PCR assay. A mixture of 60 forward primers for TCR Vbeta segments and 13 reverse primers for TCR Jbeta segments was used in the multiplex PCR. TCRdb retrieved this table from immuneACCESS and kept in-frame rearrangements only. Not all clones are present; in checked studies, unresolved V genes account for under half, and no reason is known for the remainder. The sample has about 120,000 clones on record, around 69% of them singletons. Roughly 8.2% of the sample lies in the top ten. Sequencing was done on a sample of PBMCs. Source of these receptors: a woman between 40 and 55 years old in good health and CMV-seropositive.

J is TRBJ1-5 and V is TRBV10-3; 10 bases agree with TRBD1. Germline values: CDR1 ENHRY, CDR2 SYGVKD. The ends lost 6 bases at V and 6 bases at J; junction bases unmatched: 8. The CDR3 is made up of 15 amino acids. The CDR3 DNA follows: TGTGCCATCAGCCCCGGACAGGGGGGATCTCAGCCCCAGCATTTT. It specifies CAISPGQGGSQPQHF.

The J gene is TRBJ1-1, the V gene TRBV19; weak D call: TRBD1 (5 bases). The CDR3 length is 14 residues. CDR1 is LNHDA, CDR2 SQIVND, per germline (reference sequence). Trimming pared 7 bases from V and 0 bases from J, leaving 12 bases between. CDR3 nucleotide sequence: TGTGCCAGTAACACGGACACGGTGAACACTGAAGCTTTCTTT. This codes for CASNTDTVNTEAFF.

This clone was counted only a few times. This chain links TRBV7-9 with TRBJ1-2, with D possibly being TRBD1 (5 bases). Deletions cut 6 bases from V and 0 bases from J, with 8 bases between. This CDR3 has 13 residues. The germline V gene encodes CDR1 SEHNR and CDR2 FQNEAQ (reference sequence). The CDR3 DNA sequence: TGTGCCAGCAGTGACAGTTCTAACTATGGCTACACCTTC. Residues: CASSDSSNYGYTF.

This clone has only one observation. CDR3 amino acids: CASSQDPRRGGPQHF. Here the CDR3 DNA reads TGTGCCAGCAGCCAAGATCCTCGAAGGGGGGGGCCCCAGCATTTT. V and J are TRBV4-2 and TRBJ1-5; TRBD1 might be the D (6 bases). Germline CDR1 reads LGHNA; CDR2 reads YNFKEQ. Trimming removed 0 bases from V and 9 bases from J, with 15 bases in between. The CDR3 length is 15 residues.

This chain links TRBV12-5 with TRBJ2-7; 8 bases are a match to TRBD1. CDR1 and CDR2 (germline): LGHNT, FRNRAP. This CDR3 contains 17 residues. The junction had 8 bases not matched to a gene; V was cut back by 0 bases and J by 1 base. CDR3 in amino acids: CASGLVVGQGLSYEQYF. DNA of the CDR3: TGTGCTAGTGGTTTGGTAGTAGGACAGGGTCTTTCCTACGAGCAGTACTTC.

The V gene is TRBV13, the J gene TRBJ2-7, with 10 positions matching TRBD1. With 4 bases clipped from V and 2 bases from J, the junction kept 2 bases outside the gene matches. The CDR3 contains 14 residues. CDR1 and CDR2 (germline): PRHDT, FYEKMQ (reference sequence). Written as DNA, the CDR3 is TGTGCCAGCAGCTCCGGACAGGGGGCCTACGAGCAGTACTTC. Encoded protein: CASSSGQGAYEQYF.

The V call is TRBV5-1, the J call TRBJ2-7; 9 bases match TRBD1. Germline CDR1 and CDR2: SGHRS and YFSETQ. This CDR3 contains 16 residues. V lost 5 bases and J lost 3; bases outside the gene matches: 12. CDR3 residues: CASRRLGQGDSYEQYF. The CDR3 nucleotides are TGCGCCAGCAGGCGACTGGGACAGGGCGATAGCTACGAGCAGTACTTC.

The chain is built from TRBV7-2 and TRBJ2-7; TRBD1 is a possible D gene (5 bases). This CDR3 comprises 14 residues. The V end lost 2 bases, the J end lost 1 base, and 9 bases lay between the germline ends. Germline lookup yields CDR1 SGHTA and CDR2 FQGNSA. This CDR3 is CASSLKGISYEQYF. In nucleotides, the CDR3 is TGTGCCAGCAGCTTAAAGGGGATTTCCTACGAGCAGTACTTC.

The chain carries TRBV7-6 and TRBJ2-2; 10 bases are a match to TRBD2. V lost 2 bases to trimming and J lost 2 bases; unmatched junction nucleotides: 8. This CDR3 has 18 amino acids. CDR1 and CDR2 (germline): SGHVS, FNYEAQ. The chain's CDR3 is CASSLLAGASLNTGELFF. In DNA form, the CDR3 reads TGTGCCAGCAGCTTACTAGCGGGGGCCTCTCTCAACACCGGGGAGCTGTTTTTT.

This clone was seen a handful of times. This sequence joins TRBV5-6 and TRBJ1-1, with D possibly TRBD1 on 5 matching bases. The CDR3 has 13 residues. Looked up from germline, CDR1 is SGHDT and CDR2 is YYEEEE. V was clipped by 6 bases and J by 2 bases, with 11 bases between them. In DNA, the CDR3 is TGTGCCAGCACCCCAGACAGTAACACTGAAGCTTTCTTT. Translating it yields CASTPDSNTEAFF.

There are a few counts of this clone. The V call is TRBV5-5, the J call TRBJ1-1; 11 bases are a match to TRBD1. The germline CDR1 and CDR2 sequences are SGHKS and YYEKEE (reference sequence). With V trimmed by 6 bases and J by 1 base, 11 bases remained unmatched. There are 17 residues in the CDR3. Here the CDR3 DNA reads TGTGCCAGCATCCACGGGACAGGGGGTTACTGGAACACTGAAGCTTTCTTT. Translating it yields CASIHGTGGYWNTEAFF.

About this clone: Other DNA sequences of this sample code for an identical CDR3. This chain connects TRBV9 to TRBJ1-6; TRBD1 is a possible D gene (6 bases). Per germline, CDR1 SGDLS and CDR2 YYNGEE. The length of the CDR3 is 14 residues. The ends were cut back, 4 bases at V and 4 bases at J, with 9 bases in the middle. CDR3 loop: CASSLGQYNSPLHF. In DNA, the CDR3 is TGTGCCAGCAGCCTTGGACAGTATAATTCACCCCTCCACTTT.

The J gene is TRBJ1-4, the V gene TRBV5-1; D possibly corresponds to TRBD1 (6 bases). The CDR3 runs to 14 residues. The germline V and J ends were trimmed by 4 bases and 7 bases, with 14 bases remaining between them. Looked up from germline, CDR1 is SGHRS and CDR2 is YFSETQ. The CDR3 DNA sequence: TGCGCCAGCAGCCCCTACAGGGACCCTGAAAAACTGTTTTTT. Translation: CASSPYRDPEKLFF.

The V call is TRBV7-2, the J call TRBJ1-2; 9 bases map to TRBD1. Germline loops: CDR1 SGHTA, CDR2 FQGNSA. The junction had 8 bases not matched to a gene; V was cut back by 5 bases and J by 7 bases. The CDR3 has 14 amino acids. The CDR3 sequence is CASSGGQGRGGYTF. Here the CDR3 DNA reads TGTGCCAGCAGCGGCGGACAGGGGCGAGGTGGCTACACCTTC.

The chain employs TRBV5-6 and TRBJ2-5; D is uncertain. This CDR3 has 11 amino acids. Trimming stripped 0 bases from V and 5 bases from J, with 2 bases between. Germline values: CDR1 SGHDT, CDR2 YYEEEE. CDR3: CASSLAETQYF. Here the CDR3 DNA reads TGTGCCAGCAGCTTGGCGGAGACCCAGTACTTC.

CDR3 DNA: TGTGCCATCAGTGAGTCCGGACAGGCCTACGAGCAGTACTTC. It codes for CAISESGQAYEQYF. The chain is built from TRBV10-3 and TRBJ2-7, with TRBD1 identical over 7 bases. The ends lost 0 bases at V and 2 bases at J; junction bases unmatched: 1. The germline CDR1 and CDR2 sequences are ENHRY and SYGVKD. The CDR3 covers 14 residues.

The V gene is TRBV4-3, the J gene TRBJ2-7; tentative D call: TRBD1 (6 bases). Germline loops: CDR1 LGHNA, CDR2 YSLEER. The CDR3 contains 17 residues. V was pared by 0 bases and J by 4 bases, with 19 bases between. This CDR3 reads CASSQEQYGRGTYEQYF. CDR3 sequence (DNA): TGCGCCAGCAGCCAAGAACAGTATGGCAGGGGTACATACGAGCAGTACTTC.

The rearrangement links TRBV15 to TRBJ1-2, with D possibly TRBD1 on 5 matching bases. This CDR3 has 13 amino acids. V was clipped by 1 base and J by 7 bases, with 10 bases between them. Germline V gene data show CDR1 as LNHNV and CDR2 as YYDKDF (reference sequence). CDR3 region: CATSRGRAGGYTF. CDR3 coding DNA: TGTGCCACCAGCAGAGGCAGGGCTGGTGGCTACACCTTC.

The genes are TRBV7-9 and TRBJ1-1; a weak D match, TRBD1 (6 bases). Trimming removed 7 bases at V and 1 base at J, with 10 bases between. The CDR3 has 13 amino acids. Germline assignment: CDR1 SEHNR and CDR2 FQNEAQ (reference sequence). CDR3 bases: TGTGCCAGCACCGGGACAACGAACACTGAAGCTTTCTTT. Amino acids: CASTGTTNTEAFF.

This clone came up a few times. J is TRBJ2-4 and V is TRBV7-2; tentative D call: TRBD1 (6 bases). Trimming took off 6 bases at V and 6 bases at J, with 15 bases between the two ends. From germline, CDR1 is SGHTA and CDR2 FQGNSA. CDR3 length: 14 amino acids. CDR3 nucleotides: TGTGCCAGCAGTTTCACAGGGTTCGGAAACATTCAGTACTTC. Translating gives CASSFTGFGNIQYF.

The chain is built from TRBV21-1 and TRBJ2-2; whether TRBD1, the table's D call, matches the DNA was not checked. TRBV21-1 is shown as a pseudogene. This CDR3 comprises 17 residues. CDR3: CASSKDAGANFTGELFF. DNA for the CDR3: TGTGCCAGCAGCAAAGATGCAGGGGCTAATTTCACCGGGGAGCTGTTTTTT.

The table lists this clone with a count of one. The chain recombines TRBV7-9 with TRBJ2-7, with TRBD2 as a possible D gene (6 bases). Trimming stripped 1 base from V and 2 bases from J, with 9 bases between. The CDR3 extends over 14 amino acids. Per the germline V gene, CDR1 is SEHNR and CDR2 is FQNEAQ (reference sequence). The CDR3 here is CASSLVGGTYEQYF. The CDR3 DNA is TGTGCCAGCAGCTTAGTTGGCGGGACCTACGAGCAGTACTTC.

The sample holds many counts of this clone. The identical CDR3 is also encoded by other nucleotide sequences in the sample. The chain's CDR3 is CASSLELYNEQFF. The CDR3 coding sequence is TGTGCCAGCAGCTTGGAACTATACAATGAGCAGTTCTTC. V and J are TRBV5-6 and TRBJ2-1; no reliable D call. Germline values: CDR1 SGHDT, CDR2 YYEEEE. CDR3 length: 13 amino acids. Trimming took 0 bases from V and 4 from J, leaving 5 bases between them.